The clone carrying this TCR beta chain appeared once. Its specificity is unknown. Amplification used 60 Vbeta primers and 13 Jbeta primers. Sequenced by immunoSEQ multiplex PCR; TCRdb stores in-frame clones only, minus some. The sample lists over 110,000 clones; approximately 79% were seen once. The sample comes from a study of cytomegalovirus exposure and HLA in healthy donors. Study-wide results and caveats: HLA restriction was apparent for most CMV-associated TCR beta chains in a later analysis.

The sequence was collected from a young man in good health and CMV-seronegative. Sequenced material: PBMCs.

The CDR3 region is CASSSYNEQFF. The CDR3 nucleotides read TGTGCCAGTTCCAGCTACAATGAGCAGTTCTTC. The chain carries TRBV19 and TRBJ2-1; unclear D gene. V shed 8 bases and J shed 3 bases, with 5 bases lying between them. Germline CDR1 reads LNHDA; CDR2 reads SQIVND (reference sequence). This CDR3 has 11 residues.